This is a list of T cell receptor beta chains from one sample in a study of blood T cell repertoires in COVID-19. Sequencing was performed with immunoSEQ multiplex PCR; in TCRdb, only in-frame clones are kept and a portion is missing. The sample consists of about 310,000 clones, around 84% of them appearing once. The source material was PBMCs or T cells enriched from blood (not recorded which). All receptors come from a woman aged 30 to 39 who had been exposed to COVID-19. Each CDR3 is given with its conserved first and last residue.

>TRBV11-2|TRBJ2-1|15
CASSSYGTISDEQFF
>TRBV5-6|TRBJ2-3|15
CASSDLGPSTDTQYF
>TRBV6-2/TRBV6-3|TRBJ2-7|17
CASSYGLTGTVSYEQYF
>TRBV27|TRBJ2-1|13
CASSPGTFNEQFF
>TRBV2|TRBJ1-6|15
CASSELRTGNSPLHF
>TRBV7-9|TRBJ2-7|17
CASRGWRSDRGSYEQYF
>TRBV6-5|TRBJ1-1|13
CASSYGQNTEAFF
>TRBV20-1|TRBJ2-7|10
CSPLLVEQYF
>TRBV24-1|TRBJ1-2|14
CATSRGQGNFGYTF
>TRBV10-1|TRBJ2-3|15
CASSRGRGGFHTQYF
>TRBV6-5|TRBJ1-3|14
CASRTAGTGNTIYF
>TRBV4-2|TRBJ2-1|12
CASSQDRDEQFF
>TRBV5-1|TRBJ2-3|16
CASSLDARALTDTQYF
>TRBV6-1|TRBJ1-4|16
CASSEVAGTAGEKLFF
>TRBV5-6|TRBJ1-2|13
CASSLVADYGYTF
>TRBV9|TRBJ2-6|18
CASSVMGGIGAGANVLTF
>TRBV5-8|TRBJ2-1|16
CASRTRQGVSYNEQFF
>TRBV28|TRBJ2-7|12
CASSSGVVGQYF
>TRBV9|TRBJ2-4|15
CASSVTARQENIQYF
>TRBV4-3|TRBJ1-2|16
CASSQDYGGLVGGYTF
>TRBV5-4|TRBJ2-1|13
CASTISGIDEQFF
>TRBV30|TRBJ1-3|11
CAWSRDSTIYF
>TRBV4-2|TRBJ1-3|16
CASSQGFRATGNTIYF
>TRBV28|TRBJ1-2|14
CASSIGQGLYGYTF
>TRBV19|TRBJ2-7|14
CASSPETGDYEQYF
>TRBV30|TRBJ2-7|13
CAWMKMGAYEQYF
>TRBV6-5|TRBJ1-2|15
CASSTRGRGNDGYTF
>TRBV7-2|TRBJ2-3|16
CASSLARGFGTDTQYF
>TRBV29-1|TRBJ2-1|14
CSVDPSGTYNEQFF
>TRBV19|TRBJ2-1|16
CASSATGGRLYNEQFF